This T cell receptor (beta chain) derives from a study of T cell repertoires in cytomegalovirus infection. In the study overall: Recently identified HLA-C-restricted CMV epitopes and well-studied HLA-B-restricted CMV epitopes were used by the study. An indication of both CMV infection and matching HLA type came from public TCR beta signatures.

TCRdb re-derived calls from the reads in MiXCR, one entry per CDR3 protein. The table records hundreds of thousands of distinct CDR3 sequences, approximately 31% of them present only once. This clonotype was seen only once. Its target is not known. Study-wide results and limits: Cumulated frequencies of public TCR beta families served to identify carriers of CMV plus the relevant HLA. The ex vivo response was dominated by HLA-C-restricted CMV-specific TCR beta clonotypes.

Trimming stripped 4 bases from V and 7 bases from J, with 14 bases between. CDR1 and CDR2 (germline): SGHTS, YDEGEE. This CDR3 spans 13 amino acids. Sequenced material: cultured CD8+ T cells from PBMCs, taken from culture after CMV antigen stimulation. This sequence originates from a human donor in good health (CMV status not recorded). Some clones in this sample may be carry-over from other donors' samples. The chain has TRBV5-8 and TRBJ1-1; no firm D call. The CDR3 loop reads CASSPGIYVEAFF. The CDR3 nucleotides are TGTGCCAGCAGCCCGGGAATTTACGTTGAAGCTTTCTTT.